The 14 T cell receptor beta chains below come from one sample, sequenced in a study of human T cells and chemical hapten exposure (dated by TCRdb to the early 2020s). The library was produced with RACE. TCRdb shows the sequencer as NextSeq 500. TCRdb took the public reads, trimmed them with fastp at Q25, ran MiXCR for clone calling and kept in-frame beta chains. Rows with one shared CDR3 protein collapse into an entry with the most common genes and DNA. Here the sample has 350,000 to 450,000 distinct CDR3 sequences; about 5.1% occur a single time. The top ten clones comprise just over 2.5% of the sample. Reading the label with the study, this specimen's time point is: pre-sensitization, week 0. The sample's treatment or condition label, decoded: therapeutic diphenylcyclopropenone sensitization with weekly scalp DPC. The sample consisted of whole blood, taken in connection with sensitization to the hapten diphenylcyclopropenone (DPC). These receptors came from a woman aged 45-65 years with alopecia areata. Some clones in this sample may be carry-over from other donors' samples.

This clonotype showed up many times. The chain has TRBV10-3 and TRBJ2-7; a weak D match, TRBD2 (5 bases). In germline, CDR1 is ENHRY, CDR2 SYGVKD. With 6 bases removed from V and 2 bases from J, the gap between germline ends came to 11 bases. CDR3 size: 13 residues. The CDR3 spells CAISDGKTYEQYF. The DNA of the CDR3 is TGTGCCATCAGCGACGGGAAGACCTACGAGCAGTACTTC.

This clonotype showed up many times. The J gene is TRBJ2-7, the V gene TRBV7-8; 8 positions match TRBD1. Germline CDR1 is SGHVS and CDR2 is FQNEAQ. This CDR3 has 16 residues. V dropped 3 bases and J dropped 7; count of bases not matched to a gene: 14. As DNA, the CDR3 is TGTGCCAGCAGCTTGGGTGACCGGACAGGGTTGAGGGAGCAGTACTTC. It yields the protein CASSLGDRTGLREQYF.

Ten or more counts support this clonotype. J is TRBJ2-2 and V is TRBV10-1, with 11 bases fitting TRBD2. Germline V gene lookup returns CDR1 WNHNN and CDR2 SYGVQD (reference sequence). CDR3 length equals 19 residues. The trim removed 1 base at V and 0 bases at J, leaving 7 bases unmatched. The CDR3 reads CASSEFPGTSGTNTGELFF. For the CDR3, the DNA is TGCGCCAGCAGTGAGTTTCCCGGGACTAGCGGAACGAACACCGGGGAGCTGTTTTTT.

This clonotype has only a few counts. This chain links TRBV9 with TRBJ1-1; no clear D. CDR1 and CDR2 from the germline V gene are SGDLS and YYNGEE. V lost 4 bases to trimming and J lost 2 bases, with 18 bases between them. This CDR3 is 16 amino acids long. The CDR3 region has the DNA TGTGCCAGCAGCCCCCGGAGTCCGGGATCAAACACTGAAGCTTTCTTT. Encoded protein: CASSPRSPGSNTEAFF.

This clonotype has a handful of counts. The chain is built from TRBV7-9 and TRBJ1-3; 8 nucleotides match TRBD1. V was clipped by 1 base and J by 8 bases; unmatched bases: 13. The germline gives CDR1 SEHNR, CDR2 FQNEAQ (reference sequence). The CDR3 is 17 residues long. CDR3 amino acids: CASSLGPRQGRRDTIYF. The CDR3 bases are TGTGCCAGCAGCTTAGGCCCTAGACAGGGGCGACGGGACACCATATATTTT.

This clonotype was counted at least ten times. An end of the junction does not agree with germline; a read error may underlie this. The rearrangement links TRBV5-1 to TRBJ1-1; D is possibly TRBD1 (5 bases). Per the germline V gene, CDR1 is SGHRS and CDR2 is YFSETQ. This CDR3 is 13 amino acids long. The CDR3 protein is CASSLERGTEAFF. For the CDR3, the DNA is TGTGCCAGCAGCTTAGAGAGGGGCACTGAAGCTTTCTTT. The full variable domain, with the rest looked up from reference TRBV5-1 and TRBJ1-1, is KAGVTQTPRYLIKTRGQQVTLSCSPISGHRSVSWYQQTPGQGLQFLFEYFSETQRNKGNFPGRFSGRQFSNSRSEMNVSTLELGDSALYLCASSLERGTEAFFGQGTRLTVV.

This clonotype occurred many times. This CDR3 reads CASSTLAGVKNEQFF. Written as DNA, the CDR3 is TGTGCCAGCAGCACACTAGCGGGGGTAAAGAATGAGCAGTTCTTC. The chain combines TRBV11-2 with TRBJ2-1, with 11 positions matching TRBD2. This CDR3 region has 15 residues. CDR1 and CDR2 (germline): SGHAT, FQNNGV. The V and J ends lost 5 bases and 7 bases, in that order; junction bases with no gene match: 7.

This clonotype occurred many times. V gene TRBV7-2 combines with J gene TRBJ1-1, with 8 bases aligning to TRBD1. The V and J ends lost 5 bases and 4 bases, in that order; junction bases with no gene match: 6. Germline V lookup: CDR1 SGHTA, CDR2 FQGNSA. The length of the CDR3 is 14 residues. This CDR3 is CASSPRGQGTEAFF. CDR3 nucleotides: TGTGCCAGCAGCCCCAGGGGGCAGGGCACTGAAGCTTTCTTT.

This clonotype was detected many times. The genes are TRBV4-2 and TRBJ2-6, with D possibly being TRBD2 (6 bases). Germline values: CDR1 LGHNA, CDR2 YNFKEQ. V was cut by 3 bases and J by 0 bases, with 12 bases left in between. CDR3 length: 17 residues. CDR3 DNA sequence: TGTGCCAGCAGCCAGCGGAGGGGCACCTCTGGGGCCAACGTCCTGACTTTC. Amino acid sequence: CASSQRRGTSGANVLTF.

The CDR3 loop reads CSARGTRAEAFF. The CDR3 bases are TGCAGTGCTAGAGGTACGAGGGCTGAAGCTTTCTTT. The J gene is TRBJ1-1, the V gene TRBV20-1, with D hard to call. V was pared by 1 base and J by 6 bases, with 9 bases between. This CDR3 is 12 amino acids long. Germline V CDR1 and CDR2: DFQATT, SNEGSKA (reference sequence).

There are a few counts of this clonotype. V and J are TRBV24-1 and TRBJ1-5, with D hard to call. This CDR3 has 14 residues. Trimming stripped 5 bases from V and 5 bases from J, with 12 bases between. In germline, CDR1 is KGHDR, CDR2 SFDVKD. For the CDR3, the DNA is TGTGCCACCAGTGCGCGGGGTCTAGATCAGCCCCAGCATTTT. Translated, it gives CATSARGLDQPQHF.

This clonotype occurred a few times. The chain employs TRBV27 and TRBJ2-3; 9 bases fit TRBD2. CDR3 length: 18 amino acids. Losses at the gene ends were 0 bases for V and 2 bases for J; bases not matched to a gene: 9. Germline V gene lookup returns CDR1 MNHEY and CDR2 SMNVEV (reference sequence). The CDR3 spells CASSLSGFAGGTTDTQYF. The CDR3 DNA reads as TGTGCCAGCAGTTTATCGGGGTTCGCGGGAGGGACCACAGATACGCAGTATTTT.

This clonotype was detected many times. The genes are TRBV10-3 and TRBJ2-3; D perhaps matches TRBD2 (6 bases). Germline CDR1 ENHRY, CDR2 SYGVKD. V was clipped by 3 bases and J by 3 bases, with 13 bases between them. This CDR3 comprises 15 residues. CDR3 sequence: CAISDWRGDTDTQYF. The CDR3 DNA is TGTGCCATCAGTGATTGGCGGGGTGATACAGATACGCAGTATTTT.

Comments on this clonotype: A much more abundant neighbour one base away suggests this may be a read error. The genes are TRBV20-1 and TRBJ2-7, with unresolved D. The V gene's germline CDR1 is DFQATT and CDR2 SNEGSKA (reference sequence). Between the trimmed V and J ends, which lost 2 bases and 3 bases, there was a span of 5 bases. This CDR3 has 11 amino acids. The CDR3 region is CSARNGYEQYF. CDR3 nucleotide sequence: TGCAGTGCTAGAAACGGCTACGAGCAGTACTTC.